This TCR beta chain emerged from a study of blood T cell repertoires in COVID-19. Study at large: Acute and convalescent COVID-19 specimens originated in the United States, Italy and Spain. PBMCs, B-cell-depleted T cells, or T cells provided the cDNA or gDNA that made up the material.

V lost 5 bases, J lost 0 bases, and 9 bases stayed unmatched. From germline, CDR1 is MNHEY and CDR2 SMNVEV (reference sequence). The CDR3 consists of 18 residues. Per the study methods: Researchers report that nucleated cell counts were estimated from reference gene primer amplification. This table comes from immunoSEQ multiplex PCR, and its TCRdb copy is limited to in-frame clones, with some not included. The D gene and trimming were derived from the DNA, and the V and J assignments and clone size from that table. Among about 19,000 clones, roughly nine tenths were seen once, and the ten largest hold 9.5% to 13%.

Sequenced material: peripheral blood. The receptor was derived from a human donor in a cohort sampled during active COVID-19. J is TRBJ2-2 and V is TRBV27; 10 nucleotides match TRBD1. CDR3 nucleotides: TGTGCCAGCAGTAAGTTGAGACAGGGGGCGTCGAACACCGGGGAGCTGTTTTTT. It encodes CASSKLRQGASNTGELFF.